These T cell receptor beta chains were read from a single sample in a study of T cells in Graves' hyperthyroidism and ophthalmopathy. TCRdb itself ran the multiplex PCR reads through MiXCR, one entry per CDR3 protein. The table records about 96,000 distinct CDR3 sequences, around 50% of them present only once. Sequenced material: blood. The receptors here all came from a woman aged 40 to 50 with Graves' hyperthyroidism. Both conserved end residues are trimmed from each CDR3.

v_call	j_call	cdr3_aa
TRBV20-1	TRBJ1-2	SALRRGTYT
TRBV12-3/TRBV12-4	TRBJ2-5	ASSLAGTGELFFGSGTQY
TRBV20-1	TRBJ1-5	SAEDLTTLSAGNQPQH
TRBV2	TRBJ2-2	ASSERGQGIGSGELF
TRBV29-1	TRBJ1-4	SAGTADEKLF
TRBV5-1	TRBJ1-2	ASSLSAGGAGGSEDGYT
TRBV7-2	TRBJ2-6	ASSAFGAAGANVLT
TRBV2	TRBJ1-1	ASSESLGRTEAF
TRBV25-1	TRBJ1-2	ASQEGSHRSYT
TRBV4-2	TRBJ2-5	ASSQGAGASAQETQY
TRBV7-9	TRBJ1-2	ASSLGEKSYGYT
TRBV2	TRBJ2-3	ASSAHRLAGDPQY
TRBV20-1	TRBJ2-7	SASRSYGTSYEQY
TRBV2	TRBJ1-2	ASSGQLGTGGYGYT
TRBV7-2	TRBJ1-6	ASSSRDGLNSPLR
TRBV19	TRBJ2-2	VSSPREASGRIYTGELF
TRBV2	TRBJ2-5	ASRNRGLGGAKKTQY
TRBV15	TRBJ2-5	ATSPRLAARTQY
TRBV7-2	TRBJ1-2	ASSLGTVYNYGYT
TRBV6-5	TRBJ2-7	AASSSAQGFYEQY
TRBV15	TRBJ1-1	ATSNRVAF
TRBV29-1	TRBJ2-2	SAPGTDNTGELF
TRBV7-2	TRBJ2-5	ASSPTGNKETQY
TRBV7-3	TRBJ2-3	ASSLTGGGNADTQY
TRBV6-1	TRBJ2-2	ASSKEGSGTNTGELF
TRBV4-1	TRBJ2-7	ASSQEWTGSYEQY
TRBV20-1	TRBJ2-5	SARTGYSNQPQY
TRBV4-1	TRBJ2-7	ASSSTSGNSYEQY